The 5 T cell receptor beta chains presented below share a single source sample, sequenced in a study of identifying expanded T cells in peripheral blood (dated by TCRdb to about 2019). Library preparation was by the immunoSEQ multiplex PCR assay. The clones in this table, taken by TCRdb from immuneACCESS, are in-frame only. Not every clone is retained; where verified, under half of the shortfall comes from an unresolved V gene, and the cause of the rest is unknown. The sample data list 60,000 to 80,000 clones, and around 90% of these were observed just once. The ten largest clones represent over 2.5% of the sample. The sequencing sample was made of blood. These receptors were taken from a person aged 18 to 70 in good health.

The rearrangement uses TRBV5-5 and TRBJ1-2; a possible D gene is TRBD1 (5 bases). The CDR3 totals 15 residues. V dropped 2 bases and J dropped 3 bases, with 14 bases sitting between them. Germline V CDR1 and CDR2: SGHKS, YYEKEE (reference sequence). CDR3 sequence (DNA): TGTGCCAGCAGCTTAACTCCAGGGTGGGACTATGGCTACACCTTC. Residues: CASSLTPGWDYGYTF.

This clone has only one observation. This CDR3 reads CASSVSGGSYNEQFF. As DNA, the CDR3 is TGTGCCAGCAGCGTCTCAGGGGGCTCCTACAATGAGCAGTTCTTC. The V gene is TRBV9, the J gene TRBJ2-1, with 7 bases matching TRBD1. The germline CDR1 and CDR2 sequences are SGDLS and YYNGEE. The CDR3 length is 15 residues. J was trimmed by 0 bases and V by 2 bases; bases with no gene match: 2.

For this clone: At one of its ends the junction is not consistent with the germline gene, which may arise from a read error. The chain joins TRBV6-5 to TRBJ1-1; D gene uncertain. The V gene's germline CDR1 is MNHEY and CDR2 SVGAGI. The CDR3 is 14 amino acids. The CDR3 here is CASSYSDSSTEAFF. In DNA form, the CDR3 reads TGTGCCAGCAGCTACTCTGATTCTTCCACTGAAGCTTTCTTT.

J is TRBJ2-7 and V is TRBV9; D gene unclear. CDR1 is SGDLS and CDR2 is YYNGEE in the germline V gene. The CDR3 is 14 residues long. V gave up 3 bases and J gave up 4 bases, with 14 bases separating them. The CDR3 coding sequence is TGTGCCAGCAGCGCCCCAGACAAGGAGTACGAGCAGTACTTC. This sequence encodes CASSAPDKEYEQYF.

V is TRBV7-9 and J is TRBJ1-1; TRBD1 agrees at 10 bases. The V gene's germline CDR1 is SEHNR and CDR2 FQNEAQ (reference sequence). This CDR3 is 17 amino acids long. V dropped 1 base and J dropped 7; count of bases not matched to a gene: 12. The CDR3 reads CASSLEAGQGLLSEAFF. CDR3 nucleotides: TGTGCCAGCAGCTTAGAAGCGGGACAGGGGCTCTTGAGTGAAGCTTTCTTT.